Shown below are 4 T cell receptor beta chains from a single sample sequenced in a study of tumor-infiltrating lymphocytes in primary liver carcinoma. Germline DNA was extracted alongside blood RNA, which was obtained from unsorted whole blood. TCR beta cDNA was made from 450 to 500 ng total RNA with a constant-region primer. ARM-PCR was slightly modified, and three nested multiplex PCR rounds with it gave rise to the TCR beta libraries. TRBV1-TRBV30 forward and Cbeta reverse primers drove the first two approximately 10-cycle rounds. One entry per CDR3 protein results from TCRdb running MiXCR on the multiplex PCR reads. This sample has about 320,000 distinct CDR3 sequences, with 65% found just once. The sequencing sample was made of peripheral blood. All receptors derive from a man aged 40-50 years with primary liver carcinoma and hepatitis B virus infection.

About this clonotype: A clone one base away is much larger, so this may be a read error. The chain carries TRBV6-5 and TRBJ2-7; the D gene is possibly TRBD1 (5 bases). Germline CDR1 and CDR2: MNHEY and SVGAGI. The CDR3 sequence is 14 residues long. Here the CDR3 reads CASSYFDRVYEQHF. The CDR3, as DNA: TGTGCCAGCAGTTATTTCGACAGAGTCTACGAGCAGCACTTC.

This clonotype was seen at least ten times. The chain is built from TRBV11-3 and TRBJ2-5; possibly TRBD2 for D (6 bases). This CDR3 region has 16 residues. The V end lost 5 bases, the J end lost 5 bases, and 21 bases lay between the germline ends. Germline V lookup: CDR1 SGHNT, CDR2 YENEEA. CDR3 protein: CASSDSPGGNRETQYF. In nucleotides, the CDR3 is TGTGCCAGCAGCGACTCTCCCGGCGGGAACCGGGAGACCCAGTACTTC.

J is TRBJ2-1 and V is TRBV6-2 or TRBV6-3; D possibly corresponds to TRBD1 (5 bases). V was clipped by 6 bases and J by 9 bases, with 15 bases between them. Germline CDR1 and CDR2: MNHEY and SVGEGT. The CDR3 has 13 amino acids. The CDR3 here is CASSGQGGGEQFF. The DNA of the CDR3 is TGTGCCAGCAGCGGGCAGGGTGGTGGTGAGCAGTTCTTC.

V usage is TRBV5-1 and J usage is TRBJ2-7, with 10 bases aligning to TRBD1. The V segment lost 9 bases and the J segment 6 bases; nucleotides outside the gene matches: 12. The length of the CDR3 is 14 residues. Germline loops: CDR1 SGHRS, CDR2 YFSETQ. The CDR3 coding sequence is TGCGCCAACAGATCCGGGACAGGGGCGATCGAGCAGTACTTC. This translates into CANRSGTGAIEQYF.